Given below is one T cell receptor (beta chain) in context. The antigen is undetermined. The sample originates from a study of T cell responses to AZD1222 COVID-19 vaccine. Study outcomes and limitations: Regions 160-218 and 743-854 dominated among vaccine-associated CD4 TCRs spanning spike. Possibly, clonal diversity was underestimated; donors were largely white British and included more females. Rises in breadth and depth of Spike-specific TCRs came after two AZD1222 doses.

Profiling relied on immunoSEQ multiplex PCR, and the TCRdb table lists in-frame clones only, not all of them. The sample records about 170,000 clones, roughly nine tenths being singletons. The receptor was isolated from an adult in good health. The starting material was peripheral blood, obtained on day 0 of AZD1222 vaccination.

The CDR3 is CASSFLLAGQETQYF. The CDR3, as DNA: TGCGCCAGCAGCTTTCTACTAGCGGGGCAAGAGACCCAGTACTTC. V gene TRBV5-1 combines with J gene TRBJ2-5, with 10 nucleotides matching TRBD2. Losses at the gene ends were 2 bases for V and 2 bases for J; bases not matched to a gene: 3. The germline gives CDR1 SGHRS, CDR2 YFSETQ. This CDR3 has 15 residues.